This TCR beta chain originates from a study of shared clonotypes between healthy human individuals (dated by TCRdb to 2019 to 2021). Context from the whole study: A couple of women and a few men aged 18 to 49 years were included in the cohort. For each donor, CD4 naive and CD4 memory were each given three plates, CD8 naive was given two plates, and CD8 memory was given one plate. To estimate repertoire size and how much clonotype sharing occurs between individuals, the study deeply sequenced the blood TCR repertoires of a handful of healthy adults. Libraries were prepared and TCR repertoires were sequenced by different laboratories using diverse techniques, in order to increase sequencing depth and limit assay-specific biases. Per donor, leukapheresis produced somewhere between about 0.85 and 10 billion PBMCs. Here is what the overall study found, with its caveats: Even with the large sequencing depth, rarefaction of the sorted-subset datasets indicated that sequencing was incomplete. Compared with non-shared clonotypes, clonotypes shared by all four sorted-subset donors had higher generation probabilities. Sampling was restricted to blood, and TCR repertoires in tissues likely differ from the TCR repertoires found in blood. Pairwise subsampling indicated that sequencing depth was expected to affect the degree of clonotype sharing among donors. Approximately 5% of naive CD4, 3.5% of naive CD8, roughly 2.5% of memory CD4, and 0.35% to 0.5% of memory CD8 clonotypes were shared across a handful of donors. Because the study included only a small number of donors, the genetic and exposure-history diversity represented was limited. Larger estimated clonotype richness was generally found for naive subsets than for memory subsets.

As for this clone: What this receptor recognizes is not known. The input lacks base qualities; no much larger clone sits a single base away. This same CDR3 is encoded by further DNA sequences in the sample.

Healthy HIV-negative adults with no recently reported acute infections or vaccinations were included as donors. Every donor was a Caucasian adult living in Nashville, Tennessee, USA. CD4+ T cells were enriched by magnetic negative selection; naive cells were then positively selected on CD45RA, and the negative fraction formed the memory subset. Blood was obtained by leukapheresis, after which PBMCs were separated by Ficoll-Histopaque density gradient centrifugation and cryopreserved in liquid nitrogen vapor phase. Analytical flow cytometry was used to check the purity and quantity of every magnetically sorted T cell population. Each sorted fraction had its genomic DNA isolated and then quantified by UV absorbance on a Nanodrop 2000c. Using the deep immunoSEQ assay, multiplex PCR amplified TCR CDR3 regions from genomic DNA. For each cell subset, the extracted genomic DNA was distributed evenly across all wells of several immunoSEQ 96-well plates, and each plate served as one replicate. For sorted subsets, approximately 190 ng genomic DNA, equal to 30,000 or so T cell genomes, was loaded into each replicate PCR. The purified libraries were quantified using a Qubit 3.0 fluorometer, sized with a Bioanalyzer 2100, and then quantified again using the KAPA Library Quantification kit. Every immunoSEQ 96-well plate was sequenced on a dedicated single-read 150-cycle Illumina NextSeq 550 flow cell. The original methods were these. Because the immunoSEQ output held only junctional sequences and lacked quality scores, the filtering could not match the filtering applied to full-length reads. To assign V/J genes and CDR3, sequences were annotated using PyIR, a Python wrapper for IgBLAST v1.9, with IMGT germline references. Reads were filtered out if the reads had weak V/J assignments (E-value above 1e-6), no CDR3, stop codons, out-of-frame junctions, or ambiguous translated residues. A V3J clonotype was defined by an identical inferred V gene, J gene, and CDR3 amino acid sequence. The percentage overlap between two repertoires was calculated by dividing the number of shared unique clonotypes by the size of the smaller repertoire. Three approaches were used to assess repertoire richness: RTK rarefaction, the Chao1 estimator, and Recon v2.1 estimates of unobserved clonotypes. Generation probabilities for all TCRbeta clonotypes obtained by the gDNA method from a few donors were computed using OLGA. Entries here come from immuneACCESS through TCRdb and include only in-frame sequences with V and J called. Some clones fail to appear in such tables; in the studies checked, an unresolved V gene covers under half of the shortfall, and the cause of the remainder is unknown. V and J calls and clone size are those listed in that table; D and trimming were worked out from the DNA. The sample includes around 1.1 million clones, with around three quarters observed a single time. 0.85% to 1% of the sample belongs to the ten largest clones.

Here V drops 3 bases and J drops 4 bases, and the junction holds 0 bases not matched to any gene. The germline V gene gives CDR1 as KGHSH and CDR2 as LQKENI. There are 14 amino acids in the CDR3, from cysteine to phenylalanine inclusive. The entry retains the CDR3 DNA only, 42 bases that are in frame from base 1. This receptor was taken from a man between 18 and 29 years old in good health. Some clones in this sample may be carry-over from other donors' samples. The chain links TRBV18 with TRBJ1-1, with 12 bases in between that match TRBD1. The specimen was memory CD4+ T cells from PBMCs. The cell subset or site label, as the study defines it: CD45RA-negative fraction. The sequence in DNA is TGTGCCAGCTCACCGGGACAGGGGGCCACTGAAGCTTTCTTT. This translates into CASSPGQGATEAFF.